This T cell receptor (beta chain) is from a study of T cells in Graves' hyperthyroidism and ophthalmopathy. General study findings and limits: Most expanded thyroid clonotypes above 0.001 also appeared in blood. Patients with ophthalmopathy were separated from those with stable hyperthyroidism by a 13 V-J model.

Diagnostic decisions used clinical symptoms, serum thyroxine and TRAb, thyroid ultrasound and orbital computed tomography. Source material for PBMCs was roughly 10 ml fresh peripheral blood. There were TCR beta CDR3 regions amplified from RNA transcripts. RT-PCR in the first round (using the HTBI primer set) targeted the TCR CDR3. Using its own MiXCR run on the multiplex PCR reads, TCRdb lists one record per CDR3 protein. The table shows 400,000 to 500,000 distinct CDR3 sequences, with approximately 15% occurring only once. The CDR3 spans 14 residues. V lost 6 bases to trimming and J lost 3 bases, with 12 bases between them. This clonotype was recorded many times. The antigen remains unidentified.

The chain links TRBV12-3 or TRBV12-4 to TRBJ1-5, with D maybe TRBD1 (5 bases). This sequence originates from a man aged 18 to 29 with Graves' ophthalmopathy. The sequenced material came from blood. The CDR3 sequence: CASRLGTYNQPQHF. The CDR3 nucleotides read TGTGCCAGCAGACTGGGGACCTACAATCAGCCCCAGCATTTT.